Below are 30 T cell receptor beta chains sequenced from a single sample in a study of T-cell memory formation after mild COVID-19. MiXCR, run by TCRdb on the 5' RACE reads, gives a single entry per CDR3 protein. The data show 150,000 to 200,000 distinct CDR3 sequences, 9.5% to 13% seen once. The material sequenced was PBMCs or a T cell subset sorted from them (not recorded which). These receptor sequences come from a man between 18 and 29 years old who had mild COVID-19 (a few samples of this study predate the infection). Cell type and time point are not known.

This clonotype turned up a few times. V and J are TRBV29-1 and TRBJ2-6; D is unclear. Germline V CDR1 and CDR2: SQVTM, ANQGSEA. V lost 1 base to trimming and J lost 0 bases, with 4 bases between them. CDR3 length equals 14 residues. The CDR3 sequence: CSVEAYSGANVLTF. CDR3 in DNA: TGCAGCGTTGAAGCCTACTCTGGGGCCAACGTCCTGACTTTC.

In its sample, this clonotype was seen a few times. The V and J genes are TRBV20-1 and TRBJ2-3; 7 positions match TRBD1. The germline V gene has CDR1 DFQATT and CDR2 SNEGSKA (reference sequence). The CDR3 runs 13 residues. J gave up 6 bases and V 0 bases, and 3 bases lay outside the gene matches. CDR3 nucleotide sequence: TGCAGTGCTAGAGATACAGGGGTGGATACGCAGTATTTT. Translating it yields CSARDTGVDTQYF.

This clonotype has at least ten counts. The V and J genes are TRBV6-5 and TRBJ1-1; maybe TRBD1 (5 bases). Germline CDR1 is MNHEY and CDR2 is SVGAGI. The CDR3 consists of 13 residues. Between the trimmed V and J ends, which lost 6 bases and 1 base, there was a span of 9 bases. The CDR3 region is CASRNGQNTEAFF. The CDR3 DNA reads as TGTGCCAGCAGGAATGGACAGAACACTGAAGCTTTCTTT.

This clonotype was counted many times. This chain joins TRBV7-3 and TRBJ2-3, with 9 nucleotides matching TRBD1. Germline V lookup: CDR1 SGHTA, CDR2 FQGTGA. Losses at the gene ends were 2 bases for V and 3 bases for J; bases not matched to a gene: 6. The CDR3 sequence is 16 residues long. The CDR3 DNA follows: TGTGCCAGCAGCTTACTGGGACAGGGAATTACAGATACGCAGTATTTT. Amino acid sequence: CASSLLGQGITDTQYF.

This clonotype was counted once. The rearrangement joins TRBV7-2 to TRBJ1-1; D not resolved. Trimming shortened V by 2 bases and J by 5 bases, and 12 bases separated the two germline ends. The CDR3 is made up of 14 amino acids. Germline values: CDR1 SGHTA, CDR2 FQGNSA. The CDR3 DNA reads as TGTGCCAGCAGCTTAACTGTTGTACTAACTGAAGCTTTCTTT. Translated: CASSLTVVLTEAFF.

This clonotype was counted ten times or more. The V gene is TRBV7-2, the J gene TRBJ2-3; 13 bases map to TRBD2. The germline gives CDR1 SGHTA, CDR2 FQGNSA. The junction had 3 bases not matched to a gene; V was cut back by 5 bases and J by 4 bases. This CDR3 spans 15 amino acids. The CDR3 bases are TGTGCCAGCAGCCGCACTAGCGGGGGGGCAGATACGCAGTATTTT. Its protein product is CASSRTSGGADTQYF.

The chain couples TRBV20-1 to TRBJ2-2; 8 positions agree with TRBD1. Germline CDR1 and CDR2: DFQATT and SNEGSKA (reference sequence). The V segment lost 6 bases and the J segment 4 bases; nucleotides outside the gene matches: 10. The length of the CDR3 is 15 residues. The CDR3 bases are TGCAGTGCCCCGGGGCAGGGGGCTTTCACCGGGGAGCTGTTTTTT. Protein sequence: CSAPGQGAFTGELFF.

V usage is TRBV7-2 and J usage is TRBJ2-5; D remains ambiguous. V was cut by 3 bases and J by 2 bases, with 7 bases left in between. This CDR3 has 13 amino acids. The germline CDR1 and CDR2 sequences are SGHTA and FQGNSA. The CDR3 reads CASSFPPQETQYF. The CDR3 bases are TGTGCCAGCAGCTTTCCACCACAAGAGACCCAGTACTTC.

This clonotype was detected a few times. This chain uses TRBV2 with TRBJ2-7; D not certain. Between the trimmed V and J ends, which lost 3 bases and 0 bases, there was a span of 6 bases. Germline assignment: CDR1 SNHLY and CDR2 FYNNEI. This CDR3 comprises 13 residues. CDR3 protein: CASSDLPSYEQYF. The CDR3 bases are TGTGCCAGCAGTGACTTGCCCTCCTACGAGCAGTACTTC.

This clonotype was found many times. V is TRBV5-1 and J is TRBJ2-2; possibly TRBD2 for D (7 bases). Per the germline V gene, CDR1 is SGHRS and CDR2 is YFSETQ. Trimming cost V 4 bases and J 0 bases, with 10 bases left between them. The CDR3 contains 15 residues. The CDR3 sequence: CASSPGGPNTGELFF. The CDR3 coding sequence is TGCGCCAGCAGCCCCGGGGGGCCGAACACCGGGGAGCTGTTTTTT. The full variable domain, with the rest looked up from reference TRBV5-1 and TRBJ2-2, is KAGVTQTPRYLIKTRGQQVTLSCSPISGHRSVSWYQQTPGQGLQFLFEYFSETQRNKGNFPGRFSGRQFSNSRSEMNVSTLELGDSALYLCASSPGGPNTGELFFGEGSRLTVL.

This clonotype was observed a handful of times. The genes are TRBV7-2 and TRBJ2-1; TRBD2 matches at 12 bases. This CDR3 has 15 residues. V was clipped by 5 bases and J by 4 bases; unmatched bases: 3. Germline CDR1 reads SGHTA; CDR2 reads FQGNSA. CDR3 amino acids: CASSITSGGYNEQFF. In DNA, the CDR3 is TGTGCCAGCAGCATAACTAGCGGGGGGTACAATGAGCAGTTCTTC.

The rearrangement joins TRBV7-9 to TRBJ2-3; 8 positions agree with TRBD2. Germline V lookup: CDR1 SEHNR, CDR2 FQNEAQ (reference sequence). The CDR3 has 21 amino acids. The J segment lost 1 base and the V segment lost 4 bases, leaving 22 bases of the junction unmatched. The CDR3 sequence is CASSSLIVLAGPNRGTDTQYF. The DNA of the CDR3 is TGTGCCAGCAGCTCCCTTATCGTATTAGCGGGACCAAACCGCGGCACAGATACGCAGTATTTT.

The V call is TRBV6-5, the J call TRBJ2-7, with D unclear. This CDR3 comprises 15 residues. The germline gives CDR1 MNHEY, CDR2 SVGAGI. Trimming stripped 5 bases from V and 3 bases from J, with 17 bases between. The CDR3 nucleotides read TGTGCCAGCAGTAAGGGTTCCTCTATGGTCTACGAGCAGTACTTC. Residues: CASSKGSSMVYEQYF.

The table lists this clonotype with a few counts. The genes are TRBV5-1 and TRBJ1-1; D unresolved. V lost 1 base to trimming and J lost 1 base, with 14 bases between them. The germline V gene encodes CDR1 SGHRS and CDR2 YFSETQ. This CDR3 spans 16 amino acids. The CDR3 reads CASSLYGAIGNTEAFF. Here the CDR3 DNA reads TGCGCCAGCAGCTTGTACGGCGCGATCGGGAACACTGAAGCTTTCTTT.

The rearrangement joins TRBV18 to TRBJ1-6, with a weak D call TRBD1 (5 bases). V was shortened by 3 bases and J by 7 bases, with 13 bases between the two germline ends. The V gene's germline CDR1 is KGHSH and CDR2 LQKENI. This CDR3 spans 15 amino acids. The CDR3 protein is CASSPLDSVNSPLHF. Here the CDR3 DNA reads TGTGCCAGCTCACCGCTCGACAGTGTAAATTCACCCCTCCACTTT.

V is TRBV20-1 and J is TRBJ1-6; the D gene is possibly TRBD1 (5 bases). Germline CDR1 is DFQATT and CDR2 is SNEGSKA (reference sequence). The CDR3 contains 15 residues. V lost 0 bases to trimming and J lost 9 bases, with 15 bases between them. The CDR3 DNA follows: TGCAGTGCTAGAGATCCAAGGGCAGGGAGTTCACCCCTCCACTTT. Its translation is CSARDPRAGSSPLHF.

This chain uses TRBV7-8 with TRBJ2-3, with 7 positions matching TRBD2. Germline V CDR1 and CDR2: SGHVS, FQNEAQ. This CDR3 is 14 amino acids long. The junction had 7 bases not matched to a gene; V was cut back by 5 bases and J by 5 bases. CDR3: CASSPRLAVDTQYF. The DNA of the CDR3 is TGTGCCAGCAGCCCGCGACTAGCCGTAGATACGCAGTATTTT. The variable domain in full, completed from reference TRBV7-8 and TRBJ2-3, reads GAGVSQSPRYKVAKRGQDVALRCDPISGHVSLFWYQQALGQGPEFLTYFQNEAQLDKSGLPSDRFFAERPEGSVSTLKIQRTQQEDSAVYLCASSPRLAVDTQYFGPGTRLTVL.

This clonotype was seen a handful of times. The chain recombines TRBV18 with TRBJ1-1; D gene uncertain. V was shortened by 3 bases and J by 4 bases, with 9 bases between the two germline ends. The CDR3 has 13 amino acids. Germline CDR1 is KGHSH and CDR2 is LQKENI. DNA of the CDR3: TGTGCCAGCTCACCGTGGGAGGGCACTGAAGCTTTCTTT. Translation gives CASSPWEGTEAFF.

This clonotype was observed a few times. J is TRBJ2-7 and V is TRBV23-1; D may be TRBD1 (5 bases). TRBV23-1 counts as an open reading frame of uncertain function. Trimming pared 6 bases from V and 3 bases from J, leaving 9 bases between. The CDR3 covers 12 residues. The CDR3 nucleotides read TGCGCCAGCAGGCCAAGGGGCTACGAGCAGTACTTC. It translates to CASRPRGYEQYF.

The J gene is TRBJ2-7, the V gene TRBV5-6, with D unresolved. V lost 2 bases and J 0 bases, leaving 9 bases between the germline ends. Germline V lookup: CDR1 SGHDT, CDR2 YYEEEE. The CDR3 is made up of 14 amino acids. The CDR3 protein is CASSFRATSYEQYV. The CDR3 bases are TGTGCCAGCAGCTTCCGGGCGACCTCCTACGAGCAGTACGTC.

This clonotype appeared a few times. The J gene is TRBJ1-4, the V gene TRBV12-3 or TRBV12-4; D gene unclear. Trimming removed 0 bases from V and 10 bases from J, with 6 bases in between. This CDR3 contains 12 residues. The CDR3 DNA sequence: TGTGCCAGCAGTTTAGCGCAGAGAAAACTGTTTTTT. Its translation is CASSLAQRKLFF.

Ten or more counts support this clonotype. The chain couples TRBV7-9 to TRBJ2-6; unclear D gene. This CDR3 spans 16 amino acids. V was shortened by 8 bases and J by 0 bases, with 14 bases between the two germline ends. CDR1 and CDR2 (germline): SEHNR, FQNEAQ (reference sequence). CDR3 nucleotides: TGTGCCAGCGGTAATCTGGGATCCTCTGGGGCCAACGTCCTGACTTTC. Amino acid sequence: CASGNLGSSGANVLTF.

The genes are TRBV7-9 and TRBJ1-1; D remains ambiguous. This CDR3 comprises 12 residues. The germline V gene has CDR1 SEHNR and CDR2 FQNEAQ (reference sequence). V was shortened by 5 bases and J by 4 bases, with 8 bases between the two germline ends. This CDR3 is CASSRVGTEAFF. The CDR3 DNA follows: TGTGCCAGCAGCCGGGTAGGCACTGAAGCTTTCTTT.

This chain links TRBV10-3 with TRBJ1-4; D may be TRBD1 (5 bases). Trimming took off 6 bases at V and 8 bases at J, with 16 bases between the two ends. The V gene's germline CDR1 is ENHRY and CDR2 SYGVKD. The CDR3 runs 14 residues. The CDR3 sequence is CAISRRGGEEKLFF. CDR3 sequence (DNA): TGTGCCATCAGCCGGCGCGGAGGGGAGGAAAAACTGTTTTTT.

This clonotype came up a few times. The rearrangement joins TRBV20-1 to TRBJ2-5; tentatively, D is TRBD2 (6 bases). V shed 0 bases and J shed 5 bases, with 16 bases lying between them. The CDR3 is 15 amino acids. Germline values: CDR1 DFQATT, CDR2 SNEGSKA (reference sequence). This CDR3 is CSAREAGGGGETQYF. Written as DNA, the CDR3 is TGCAGTGCTAGAGAAGCCGGGGGAGGAGGGGAGACCCAGTACTTC.

In this sample, this clonotype turned up a few times. The chain has TRBV18 and TRBJ2-2; D is ambiguous. The CDR3 runs 15 residues. V dropped 3 bases and J dropped 4 bases, with 12 bases sitting between them. From germline, CDR1 is KGHSH and CDR2 LQKENI. The chain's CDR3 is CASSPLQSGTGELFF. CDR3 DNA sequence: TGTGCCAGCTCACCTCTCCAGTCCGGCACCGGGGAGCTGTTTTTT.

The chain has TRBV7-2 and TRBJ2-3; weak D call: TRBD2 (6 bases). Per the germline V gene, CDR1 is SGHTA and CDR2 is FQGNSA. The CDR3 has 18 amino acids. Trimming stripped 1 base from V and 2 bases from J, with 19 bases between. DNA of the CDR3: TGTGCCAGCAGCTTAGAAGCACAGCGGGCGTTGACCACAGATACGCAGTATTTT. This translates into CASSLEAQRALTTDTQYF. Full variable domain (rest looked up from reference TRBV7-2 and TRBJ2-3): GAGVSQSPSNKVTEKGKDVELRCDPISGHTALYWYRQSLGQGLEFLIYFQGNSAPDKSGLPSDRFSAERTGGSVSTLTIQRTQQEDSAVYLCASSLEAQRALTTDTQYFGPGTRLTVL.

The chain combines TRBV5-1 with TRBJ2-5; D possibly corresponds to TRBD2 (6 bases). The CDR3 has 14 residues. CDR1 SGHRS and CDR2 YFSETQ come from the germline V gene. With 2 bases removed from V and 6 bases from J, the gap between germline ends came to 14 bases. The CDR3 loop is CASSFGGELQTQYF. The CDR3 DNA reads as TGCGCCAGCAGCTTCGGCGGGGAGCTCCAGACCCAGTACTTC.

The chain carries TRBV28 and TRBJ1-1; D may be TRBD1 (5 bases). The CDR3 spans 14 residues. Germline CDR1 reads MDHEN; CDR2 reads SYDVKM. The V and J ends lost 5 bases and 5 bases respectively, with 15 bases between them. The CDR3 reads CASSGAGGWTEAFF. The CDR3 DNA follows: TGTGCCAGCAGTGGGGCCGGGGGGTGGACTGAAGCTTTCTTT.

In its sample, this clonotype was seen a few times. The chain recombines TRBV7-9 with TRBJ1-1; D unresolved. CDR3 length: 14 amino acids. The germline V gene encodes CDR1 SEHNR and CDR2 FQNEAQ (reference sequence). Between the trimmed V and J ends, which lost 4 bases and 2 bases, there was a span of 11 bases. In nucleotides, the CDR3 is TGTGCCAGCAGCTCCATGGCAGACAACACTGAAGCTTTCTTT. Translated: CASSSMADNTEAFF.